Below, 23 T cell receptor beta chains from the same sample are listed, as sequenced in a study of PD-1 blockade in classical Hodgkin lymphoma. The repertoire was sequenced with immunoSEQ multiplex PCR; TCRdb's copy has only in-frame clones and lacks some. The sample contains 25,000 to 30,000 clones, around four fifths of which appear only once. Brentuximab vedotin exposure varied, and every patient relapsed after autologous stem cell transplantation. This sample comprised peripheral blood mononuclear cells (PBMCs), obtained before the second cycle of nivolumab. The receptor set was obtained from a human donor with classical Hodgkin lymphoma.

This clone was recorded once. The chain employs TRBV25-1 and TRBJ2-5, with D perhaps matching TRBD1 (5 bases). CDR1 is MGHDK and CDR2 is SYGVNS in the germline V gene. V lost 0 bases to trimming and J lost 0 bases, with 11 bases between them. The CDR3 consists of 16 residues. CDR3 region: CASSEYKGRYQETQYF. The CDR3 DNA reads as TGTGCCAGCAGTGAATATAAGGGGCGATACCAAGAGACCCAGTACTTC.

The rearrangement links TRBV19 to TRBJ1-5; 7 bases are shared with TRBD1. This CDR3 has 15 residues. Germline-derived CDR1 and CDR2 are LNHDA and SQIVND (reference sequence). Trimming took 1 base from V and 1 from J; bases not matched to a gene: 1. The CDR3: CASSIGGQSNQPQHF. As DNA, the CDR3 is TGTGCCAGTAGTATAGGGGGACAGAGCAATCAGCCCCAGCATTTT.

Turning to this clone: An end of the junction differs from the germline gene, which may be a read error. This rearrangement joins TRBV5-8 to TRBJ2-1; the match to TRBD2 covers 15 bases. This CDR3 spans 14 amino acids. CDR1 and CDR2 (germline): SGHTS, YDEGEE. Written as DNA, the CDR3 is TGTGCCGGCAGGACTAGCGGGGGGGACTATGAGCAGTTCTTC. It codes for CAGRTSGGDYEQFF.

For this clone: Germline and junction disagree at one end, which may indicate a read error. The identical CDR3 is also encoded by other nucleotide sequences in the sample. The J gene is TRBJ1-1, the V gene TRBV6-5; the D is unclear. CDR1 is MNHEY and CDR2 is SVGAGI in the germline V gene. CDR3 length equals 14 residues. CDR3: CASSYTPRPAEAFF. Written as DNA, the CDR3 is TGTGCCAGTAGTTATACCCCCAGGCCCGCTGAAGCTTTCTTT.

The chain carries TRBV2 and TRBJ2-2; TRBD1 or TRBD2 may be the D gene (5 bases each). Trimming cost V 8 bases and J 4 bases, with 14 bases left between them. The CDR3 loop spans 14 amino acids. The germline CDR1 and CDR2 sequences are SNHLY and FYNNEI. The CDR3 region is CASLDGTGTGELFF. The CDR3 DNA reads TGTGCCAGCCTGGACGGGACGGGCACCGGGGAGCTGTTTTTT.

DNA for the CDR3: TGTGCCAGCAGCTCTAGCGGGGGTCGGAATGAGCAGTTCTTC. Its protein product is CASSSSGGRNEQFF. This chain joins TRBV7-3 and TRBJ2-1, with TRBD2 matching 10 bases. This CDR3 comprises 14 residues. With 4 bases clipped from V and 7 bases from J, the junction kept 4 bases outside the gene matches. Germline values: CDR1 SGHTA, CDR2 FQGTGA.

The V and J genes are TRBV6-5 and TRBJ2-3; the D gene is possibly TRBD2 (6 bases). This CDR3 comprises 15 residues. Trimming stripped 0 bases from V and 4 bases from J, with 11 bases between. Germline V CDR1 and CDR2: MNHEY, SVGAGI. CDR3: CASSYSGGVADTQYF. The CDR3 DNA reads as TGTGCCAGCAGTTACTCGGGCGGGGTCGCAGATACGCAGTATTTT.

In its sample, this clone was seen a few times. The V call is TRBV25-1, the J call TRBJ1-4, with D possibly TRBD1 on 5 matching bases. Germline CDR1 is MGHDK and CDR2 is SYGVNS. CDR3 length: 18 amino acids. The V end was cut by 2 bases, the J end by 0 bases, with 16 bases between. The CDR3 DNA reads as TGTGCCAGCAGTGAAATCTTGCCAGGACAAGCAACTAATGAAAAACTGTTTTTT. This encodes CASSEILPGQATNEKLFF.

The CDR3 DNA is TGCGCCAGCAGCCCTTCTCCAGAGACCCAGTACTTC. This encodes CASSPSPETQYF. The chain employs TRBV5-1 and TRBJ2-5; no definite D call. The CDR3 covers 12 residues. CDR1 is SGHRS, CDR2 YFSETQ, per germline. The V end lost 4 bases, the J end lost 4 bases, and 8 bases lay between the germline ends.

The V and J genes are TRBV19 and TRBJ2-2; D call uncertain. The CDR3 is made up of 14 amino acids. V was clipped by 7 bases and J by 1 base, with 10 bases between them. The germline gives CDR1 LNHDA, CDR2 SQIVND (reference sequence). DNA for the CDR3: TGTGCCAGTACTCCCAGAAGGAACACCGGGGAGCTGTTTTTT. It translates to CASTPRRNTGELFF.

The rearrangement links TRBV5-1 to TRBJ2-5; 8 positions agree with TRBD2. V lost 5 bases and J lost 3; bases outside the gene matches: 3. This CDR3 spans 13 amino acids. Germline loops: CDR1 SGHRS, CDR2 YFSETQ. The CDR3 is CASSWGLEETQYF. The CDR3 nucleotides are TGCGCCAGCAGTTGGGGACTAGAAGAGACCCAGTACTTC. Supplemented by reference TRBV5-1 and TRBJ2-5, the full variable domain reads KAGVTQTPRYLIKTRGQQVTLSCSPISGHRSVSWYQQTPGQGLQFLFEYFSETQRNKGNFPGRFSGRQFSNSRSEMNVSTLELGDSALYLCASSWGLEETQYFGPGTRLLVL.

This CDR3 reads CASSQEESLAFGELFF. CDR3 in DNA: TGTGCCAGCAGCCAAGAGGAGTCACTAGCCTTCGGGGAGCTGTTTTTT. V gene TRBV14 combines with J gene TRBJ2-2; a weak D match, TRBD2 (6 bases). V lost 0 bases to trimming and J lost 7 bases, with 15 bases between them. This CDR3 spans 16 amino acids. Germline CDR1 reads SGHDN; CDR2 reads FVKESK.

V gene TRBV7-3 combines with J gene TRBJ2-3; no definite D call. Germline values: CDR1 SGHTA, CDR2 FQGTGA. The CDR3 runs to 13 residues. The V gene lost 0 bases and the J gene lost 9 bases, with 10 bases spanning the gap. As DNA, the CDR3 is TGTGCCAGCAGCTTAACGGTCGGTACGACGCAGTATTTT. Amino acids: CASSLTVGTTQYF.

The chain is built from TRBV19 and TRBJ2-5, with a tentative D call TRBD1 (6 bases). This CDR3 has 14 residues. V gave up 5 bases and J gave up 4 bases, with 14 bases separating them. Germline loops: CDR1 LNHDA, CDR2 SQIVND (reference sequence). CDR3 coding DNA: TGTGCCAGTAGTCCCATGACAGGCCCAGAGACCCAGTACTTC. Its translation: CASSPMTGPETQYF.

V and J are TRBV5-8 and TRBJ2-7; D might be TRBD1 or TRBD2, each matching 5 bases. The germline gives CDR1 SGHTS, CDR2 YDEGEE. The V gene lost 4 bases and the J gene lost 7 bases, with 21 bases spanning the gap. The CDR3 has 15 residues. The CDR3 nucleotides are TGTGCCAGCAGCCAGCCGGGGACCATTTATTGGGAGCAGTACTTC. Amino acid sequence: CASSQPGTIYWEQYF.

The chain is built from TRBV5-8 and TRBJ2-3; unclear D gene. The V gene's germline CDR1 is SGHTS and CDR2 YDEGEE. CDR3 length: 13 amino acids. The V end was cut by 0 bases, the J end by 5 bases, with 7 bases between. In DNA, the CDR3 is TGTGCCAGCAGCTTGGCCGCTCGAGATACGCAGTATTTT. This gives the protein CASSLAARDTQYF.

The chain uses TRBV2 and TRBJ2-3, with D uncertain. From germline, CDR1 is SNHLY and CDR2 FYNNEI. There are 16 residues in the CDR3. Trimming took 5 bases from V and 3 from J, leaving 18 bases between them. The CDR3 DNA sequence: TGTGCCAGCAGTCCAAAGGGCCCTCTCTTTACAGATACGCAGTATTTT. Translated, it gives CASSPKGPLFTDTQYF.

In this sample, this clone turned up a few times. The chain links TRBV10-3 to TRBJ2-3; 10 bases match TRBD2. The CDR3 length is 13 residues. Germline lookup yields CDR1 ENHRY and CDR2 SYGVKD. V was clipped by 6 bases and J by 4 bases; unmatched bases: 1. In DNA form, the CDR3 reads TGTGCCATCAGCGGGACTAGCGCAGATACGCAGTATTTT. Translating it yields CAISGTSADTQYF.

This chain links TRBV5-6 with TRBJ1-2; the D gene is possibly TRBD1 (6 bases). Germline V gene lookup returns CDR1 SGHDT and CDR2 YYEEEE. V lost 4 bases and J lost 12, with 19 bases in between. The CDR3 loop spans 13 amino acids. The CDR3 sequence: CASSRQSRGGDTF. As DNA, the CDR3 is TGTGCCAGCAGCCGTCAGAGTAGGGGGGGAGACACCTTC.

A single count supports this clone. The rearrangement uses TRBV5-4 and TRBJ1-1; D might be TRBD1 (6 bases). The V gene's germline CDR1 is SGHNT and CDR2 YYREEE (reference sequence). The CDR3 is made up of 14 amino acids. V lost 3 bases and J lost 8, with 17 bases in between. CDR3 amino acids: CASSWTDPGFEAFF. CDR3 coding DNA: TGTGCCAGCAGCTGGACAGATCCCGGCTTCGAAGCTTTCTTT.

The chain has TRBV6-1 and TRBJ2-7; 7 positions match TRBD1. The junction had 1 base not matched to a gene; V was cut back by 2 bases and J by 3 bases. The CDR3 runs to 13 residues. CDR1 MNHNS and CDR2 SASEGT come from the germline V gene. CDR3 protein: CASSERDSYEQYV. Written as DNA, the CDR3 is TGTGCCAGCAGTGAACGGGACAGCTACGAGCAGTACGTC.

This clone has a single count. The chain is built from TRBV7-3 and TRBJ1-1; D remains unclear. Between the trimmed V and J ends, which lost 0 bases and 9 bases, there was a span of 14 bases. The CDR3 extends over 14 amino acids. Germline CDR1 is SGHTA and CDR2 is FQGTGA. CDR3 nucleotide sequence: TGTGCCAGCAGCTTAACTGGCGGGAGCGAGCAAGCTTTCTTT. Encoded protein: CASSLTGGSEQAFF.

This clone counts as medium-sized. This chain joins TRBV2 and TRBJ2-7; D not certain. CDR1 and CDR2 from the germline V gene are SNHLY and FYNNEI. The CDR3 has 11 residues. V was trimmed by 3 bases and J by 7 bases, leaving 7 bases between them. The CDR3 sequence is CASSEVGEQYV. The CDR3 DNA reads TGTGCCAGCAGTGAGGTCGGGGAGCAGTACGTC.